This entry features one TCR beta chain sequence. The source of the sample is a study of blood T cell repertoires in COVID-19. Across the whole study: PBMCs, B-cell-depleted T cells, or T cells were the source of the cDNA or gDNA that made up the material.

Original processing methods: Reference gene primer amplification gave estimated nucleated cell counts. Some clones are missing from TCRdb's copy, which holds only in-frame ones; the method was immunoSEQ multiplex PCR. Clonal size and the V and J genes are those of that table, whereas D and trimming came from the DNA. Here the sample spans tens of thousands of clones, 80% being singletons. Sequencing was carried out using peripheral blood. The sequence was obtained from a man aged 70 or older with acute or convalescent COVID-19.

CDR3 bases: TGCGCCAGCAGCCACCAGGGCAGATCCTATGGCTACACCTTC. As protein: CASSHQGRSYGYTF. This chain links TRBV4-1 with TRBJ1-2, with D perhaps TRBD1 (5 bases). Per germline, CDR1 MGHRA and CDR2 YSYEKL. The V end was cut by 3 bases, the J end by 4 bases, with 12 bases between. The CDR3 is 14 amino acids.